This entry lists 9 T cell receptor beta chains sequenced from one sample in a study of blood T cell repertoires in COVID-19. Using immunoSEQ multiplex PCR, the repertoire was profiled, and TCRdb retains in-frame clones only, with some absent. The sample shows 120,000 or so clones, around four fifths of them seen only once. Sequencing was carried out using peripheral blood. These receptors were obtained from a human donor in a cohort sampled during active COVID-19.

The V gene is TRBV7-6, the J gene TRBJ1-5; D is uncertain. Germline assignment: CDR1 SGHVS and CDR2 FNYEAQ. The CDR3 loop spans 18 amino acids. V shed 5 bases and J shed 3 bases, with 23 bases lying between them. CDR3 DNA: TGTGCCAGCAGCCCACTTAGAGAGACCGGAGGTGACAATCAGCCCCAGCATTTT. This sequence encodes CASSPLRETGGDNQPQHF. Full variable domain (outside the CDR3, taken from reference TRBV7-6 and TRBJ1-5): GAGVSQSPRYKVTKRGQDVALRCDPISGHVSLYWYRQALGQGPEFLTYFNYEAQQDKSGLPNDRFSAERPEGSISTLTIQRTEQRDSAMYRCASSPLRETGGDNQPQHFGDGTRLSIL.

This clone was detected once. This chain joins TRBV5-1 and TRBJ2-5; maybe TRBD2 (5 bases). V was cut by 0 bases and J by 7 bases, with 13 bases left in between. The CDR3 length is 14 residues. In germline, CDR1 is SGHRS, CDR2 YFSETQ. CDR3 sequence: CASSLGELLGTQYF. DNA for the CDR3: TGCGCCAGCAGCTTGGGGGAGCTCCTCGGGACCCAGTACTTC. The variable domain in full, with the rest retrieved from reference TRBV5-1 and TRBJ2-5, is KAGVTQTPRYLIKTRGQQVTLSCSPISGHRSVSWYQQTPGQGLQFLFEYFSETQRNKGNFPGRFSGRQFSNSRSEMNVSTLELGDSALYLCASSLGELLGTQYFGPGTRLLVL.

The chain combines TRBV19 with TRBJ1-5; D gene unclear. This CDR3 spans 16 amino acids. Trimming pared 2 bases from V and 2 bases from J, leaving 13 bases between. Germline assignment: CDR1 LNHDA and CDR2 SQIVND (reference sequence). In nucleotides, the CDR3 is TGTGCCAGTAGTATACCCCGAGTCTACGGCAATCAGCCCCAGCATTTT. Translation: CASSIPRVYGNQPQHF. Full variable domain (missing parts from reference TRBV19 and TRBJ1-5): DGGITQSPKYLFRKEGQNVTLSCEQNLNHDAMYWYRQDPGQGLRLIYYSQIVNDFQKGDIAEGYSVSREKKESFPLTVTSAQKNPTAFYLCASSIPRVYGNQPQHFGDGTRLSIL.

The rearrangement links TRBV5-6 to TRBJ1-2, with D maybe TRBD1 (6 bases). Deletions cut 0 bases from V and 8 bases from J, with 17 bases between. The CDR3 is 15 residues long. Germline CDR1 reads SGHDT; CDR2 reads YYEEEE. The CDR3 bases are TGTGCCAGCAGCTTGGGGTTCAACAGGGCTGGGGGCTACACCTTC. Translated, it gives CASSLGFNRAGGYTF.

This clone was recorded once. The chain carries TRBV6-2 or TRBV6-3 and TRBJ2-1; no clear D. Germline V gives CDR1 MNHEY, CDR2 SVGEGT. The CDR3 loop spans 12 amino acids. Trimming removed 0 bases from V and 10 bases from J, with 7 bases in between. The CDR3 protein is CASSYSTGEQFF. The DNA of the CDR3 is TGTGCCAGCAGTTACTCGACCGGGGAGCAGTTCTTC.

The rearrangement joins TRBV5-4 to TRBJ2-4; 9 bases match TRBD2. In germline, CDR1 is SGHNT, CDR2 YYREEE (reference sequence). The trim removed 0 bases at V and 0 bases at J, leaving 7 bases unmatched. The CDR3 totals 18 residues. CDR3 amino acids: CASSLGSLAGLAKNIQYF. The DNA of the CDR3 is TGTGCCAGCAGCTTGGGCTCTCTAGCGGGGCTAGCCAAAAACATTCAGTACTTC.

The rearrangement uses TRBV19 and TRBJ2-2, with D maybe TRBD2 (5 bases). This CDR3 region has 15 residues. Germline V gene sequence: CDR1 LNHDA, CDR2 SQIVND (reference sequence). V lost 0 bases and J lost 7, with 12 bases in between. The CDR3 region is CASSIEAHRGGELFF. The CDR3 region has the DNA TGTGCCAGTAGTATAGAAGCCCATCGGGGCGGGGAGCTGTTTTTT.

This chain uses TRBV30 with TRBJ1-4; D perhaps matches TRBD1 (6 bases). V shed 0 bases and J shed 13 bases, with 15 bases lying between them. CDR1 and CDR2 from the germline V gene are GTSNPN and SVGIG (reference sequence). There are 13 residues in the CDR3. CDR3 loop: CAWSVTGETGLFF. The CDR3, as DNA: TGTGCCTGGAGTGTGACAGGTGAAACTGGACTGTTTTTT.

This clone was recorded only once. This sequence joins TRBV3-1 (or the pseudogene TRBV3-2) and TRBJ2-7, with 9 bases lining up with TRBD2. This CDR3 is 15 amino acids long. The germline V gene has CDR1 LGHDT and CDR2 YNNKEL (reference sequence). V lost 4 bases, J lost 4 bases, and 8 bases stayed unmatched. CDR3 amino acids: CASSPAASGIYEQYF. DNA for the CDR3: TGTGCCAGCAGCCCCGCGGCTAGCGGGATATACGAGCAGTACTTC.